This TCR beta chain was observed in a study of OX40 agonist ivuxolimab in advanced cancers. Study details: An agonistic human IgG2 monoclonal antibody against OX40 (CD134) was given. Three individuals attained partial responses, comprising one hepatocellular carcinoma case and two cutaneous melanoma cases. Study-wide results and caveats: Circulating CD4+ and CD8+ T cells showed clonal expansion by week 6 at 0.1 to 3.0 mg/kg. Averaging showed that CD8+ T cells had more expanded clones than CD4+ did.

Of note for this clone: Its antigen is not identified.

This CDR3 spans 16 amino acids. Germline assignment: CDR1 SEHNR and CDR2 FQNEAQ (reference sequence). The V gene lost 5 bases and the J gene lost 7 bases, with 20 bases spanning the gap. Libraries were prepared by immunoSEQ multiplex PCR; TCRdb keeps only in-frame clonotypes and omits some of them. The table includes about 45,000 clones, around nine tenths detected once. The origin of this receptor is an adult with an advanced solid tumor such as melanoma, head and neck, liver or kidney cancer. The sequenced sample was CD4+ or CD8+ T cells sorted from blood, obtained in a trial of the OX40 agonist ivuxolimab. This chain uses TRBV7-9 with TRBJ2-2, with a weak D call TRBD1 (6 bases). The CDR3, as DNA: TGTGCCAGCAGCCGAACCGGGCGGCAGGGGTTCGGGGAGCTGTTTTTT. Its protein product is CASSRTGRQGFGELFF.